These T cell receptor beta chains were read from a single sample in a study of control samples from healthy donors and cancer patients. Clones were read by immunoSEQ multiplex PCR, and TCRdb kept only the in-frame ones, dropping some. The sample consists of around 180,000 clones, around 88% of them appearing once. The sample taken for sequencing was blood. These receptors all stem from a woman between 25 and 40 years old in good health. Both conserved end residues are trimmed from each CDR3.

J	V	CDR3
TRBJ1-3	TRBV9	ASSVGDLRLLSGNTIY
TRBJ2-5	TRBV5-6	ASSLAGTRGETQY
TRBJ1-1	TRBV2	ASSEGGQATEAF
TRBJ1-3	TRBV19	ASSTGQHSGNTIY
TRBJ2-1	TRBV2	ASSEALAGLSYNEQF
TRBJ2-7	TRBV11-2	ASSLGVEQY
TRBJ1-1	TRBV18	ASSLAGTVNTEAF
TRBJ1-3	TRBV6-4	ASSTREADTIY
TRBJ2-5	TRBV15	ATRSGTRETQY
TRBJ2-1	TRBV27	ASSPSGLAVYNEQF
TRBJ1-6	TRBV5-1	ASSPTGRGSSYNSPLH
TRBJ1-1	TRBV7-2	ASSPRGTYTEAF
TRBJ1-2	TRBV24-1	ATSDSGTPIYGYT
TRBJ2-5	TRBV5-5	ASSFSGETQY
TRBJ1-1	TRBV5-5	ASSLAQMNTEAF
TRBJ2-3	TRBV6-5	ASAYRNTDTQY
TRBJ2-3	TRBV6-6	ASSSTESGEY
TRBJ1-2	TRBV12-3/TRBV12-4	ASSSGQSYGYT
TRBJ1-1	TRBV6-5	ASGRHTNTEAF
TRBJ2-1	TRBV29-1	SVNHLAGDVYEQF
TRBJ1-2	TRBV9	ASSLGQGVDYGYT
TRBJ2-1	TRBV3-1/TRBV3-2	ASSERTSGSMWNEQF
TRBJ2-3	TRBV19	ASNSLSGSTDTQY
TRBJ1-2	TRBV7-9	ASSLFRYGYT
TRBJ1-3	TRBV6-2/TRBV6-3	ASSYLGSGNTIY
TRBJ1-3	TRBV19	ASSTPNEGNTIY
TRBJ1-1	TRBV28	ASSFRTGVFGTEAF
TRBJ2-7	TRBV5-1	ASSLGDRRTRPYEQY
TRBJ2-1	TRBV12-3/TRBV12-4	ASSAGVHEQF
TRBJ1-2	TRBV5-1	ASSPLDGANYGYT
TRBJ2-7	TRBV5-4	ASSLGGGLAVHYEQY
TRBJ1-1	TRBV6-5	ASRNFWNTEAF
TRBJ1-4	TRBV2	ASYYEPSRTNEKLF
TRBJ2-1	TRBV6-1	ASSEKSSGSDEQF
TRBJ2-7	TRBV5-1	ASSLDGRGSYEQY